This T cell receptor (beta chain) was obtained from a study of blood T cell repertoires in COVID-19. Study details: From T cells, B-cell-depleted T cells, or PBMCs came the material, which was cDNA or gDNA.

This CDR3 region has 15 residues. CDR1 is MDHEN, CDR2 SYDVKM, per germline. Trimming pared 4 bases from V and 0 bases from J, leaving 12 bases between. Sequenced by immunoSEQ multiplex PCR; TCRdb stores in-frame clones only, minus some. The table has 200,000 to 250,000 clones, approximately 81% seen once. This TCR came from an elderly woman with acute or convalescent COVID-19. The sample taken for sequencing was peripheral blood. The chain couples TRBV28 to TRBJ1-2, with D unclear. CDR3 bases: TGTGCCAGCAGTTCGTACAGTCTTTCTAACTATGGCTACACCTTC. Translated, it gives CASSSYSLSNYGYTF.